This T cell receptor (beta chain) was retrieved from a study of T cells in Graves' hyperthyroidism and ophthalmopathy. The length of the CDR3 is 13 residues. Germline V gene sequence: CDR1 MDHEN, CDR2 SYDVKM. Trimming took 7 bases from V and 2 from J, leaving 12 bases between them. This clonotype was counted at least ten times. RNA transcripts provided the source from which TCR beta CDR3 regions were amplified. The HTBI set primed first-round TCR CDR3 RT-PCR. From the multiplex PCR reads, TCRdb called clonotypes with MiXCR, one entry per CDR3 protein. Counted here are fewer than 250,000 distinct CDR3 sequences, approximately 23% occurring once; the ten biggest clones make up about 40%.

The TCR comes from a woman aged 40 to 50 with Graves' ophthalmopathy. Material: blood. V is TRBV28 and J is TRBJ2-7; D gene ambiguous. The CDR3 sequence: CASNTGGAYEQYF. The CDR3 DNA is TGTGCCAGCAACACGGGTGGGGCCTACGAGCAGTACTTC. Drawing the rest from reference TRBV28 and TRBJ2-7, the complete variable domain is DVKVTQSSRYLVKRTGEKVFLECVQDMDHENMFWYRQDPGLGLRLIYFSYDVKMKEKGDIPEGYSVSREKKERFSLILESASTNQTSMYLCASNTGGAYEQYFGPGTRLTVT.